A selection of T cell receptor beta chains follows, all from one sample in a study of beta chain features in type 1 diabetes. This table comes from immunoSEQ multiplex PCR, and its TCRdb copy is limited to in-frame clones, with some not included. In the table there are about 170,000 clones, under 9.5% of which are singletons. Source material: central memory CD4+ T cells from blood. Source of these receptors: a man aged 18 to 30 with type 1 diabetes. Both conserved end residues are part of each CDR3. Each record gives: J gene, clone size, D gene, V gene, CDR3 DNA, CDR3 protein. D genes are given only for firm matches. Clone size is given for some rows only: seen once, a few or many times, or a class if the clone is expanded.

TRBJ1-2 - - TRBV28 TGTGCCAGCAGCTCATTCAGTGGGGGGGGAGGCTACACCTTC CASSSFSGGGGYTF
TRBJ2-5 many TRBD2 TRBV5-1 TGCGCCAGCAGCCTTCAGGGCGGGAGTGGAGAGACCCAGTACTTC CASSLQGGSGETQYF
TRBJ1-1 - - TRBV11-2 TGTGCCAGCAGCTTAGTTCTACGGGGTACTGAAGCTTTCTTT CASSLVLRGTEAFF
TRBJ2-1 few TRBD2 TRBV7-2 TGTGCCAGCAGCTTAGAAGGGCTAGCGGGAGTGAAGTTCTTC CASSLEGLAGVKFF
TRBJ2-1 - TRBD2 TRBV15 TGTGCCACCAGCAGAGATAGATGGAGCGGGAGTAGGAGTGAGCAGTTCTTC CATSRDRWSGSRSEQFF
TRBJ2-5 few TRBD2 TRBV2 TGTGCCAGCAGTGAAGGGTTCGGGGGGAAGACCCAGTACTTC CASSEGFGGKTQYF
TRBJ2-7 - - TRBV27 TGTGCCAGCAGTCCGCGACAGGTTGTGGCCTACGAGCAGTACTTC CASSPRQVVAYEQYF
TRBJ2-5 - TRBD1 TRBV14 TGTGCCAGCAGCCGCCTTGGGACAGCGGAGACCCAGTACTTC CASSRLGTAETQYF
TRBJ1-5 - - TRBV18 TGTGCCAGCTCCACAGGGTTCAATCAGCCCCAGCATTTT CASSTGFNQPQHF
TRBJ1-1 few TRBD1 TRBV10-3 TGTGCCATCAGTGGTACAGGGGGGGCTGAAGCTTTCTTT CAISGTGGAEAFF
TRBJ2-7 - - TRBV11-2 TGTGCCAGCAGCTTGGCATACTCCTACGAGCAGTACTTC CASSLAYSYEQYF
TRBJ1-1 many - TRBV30 TGTGCCTGGACCCGAAGGGGTAATGTTGAAGCTTTCTTT CAWTRRGNVEAFF
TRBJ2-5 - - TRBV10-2 TGCGCCAGCAGGGTACAGGGCCAAGAGACCCAGTACTTC CASRVQGQETQYF
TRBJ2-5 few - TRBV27 TGTGCCAGCAGCCGAGCGGGCAGGGAGACCCAGTACTTC CASSRAGRETQYF
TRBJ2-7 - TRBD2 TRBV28 TGTGCCAGCAGTCCGGCCGGGACTAGCGCCTCCTACGAGCAGTACTTC CASSPAGTSASYEQYF
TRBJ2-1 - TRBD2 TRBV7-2 TGTGCCAGCAGCCCCGGGGGTAGCGGGGGTTACAATGAGCAGTTCTTC CASSPGGSGGYNEQFF
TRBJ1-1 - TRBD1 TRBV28 TGTGCCAGCAGGGGACAGGGAGCGGGGGACACTGAAGCTTTCTTT CASRGQGAGDTEAFF